A single sample gave rise to the 15 T cell receptor beta chains below, sequenced in a study of T cells in women clearing cervical HPV infection. Assay: immunoSEQ multiplex PCR; the TCRdb copy retains only in-frame clones and omits some. The sample totals tens of thousands of clones. The sequenced material came from blood buffy coat. Source of these receptors: a woman aged 18 to 75 with a cervical HPV16 infection that either progressed to CIN3+ or cleared (not recorded which).

Of note for this clone: Read coverage stops 3 residues before the CDR3 terminus; the germline J gene supplies the remainder. The V call is TRBV20-1, the J call TRBJ1-4; 9 bases match TRBD1. The CDR3 is 14 residues long. Germline values: CDR1 DFQATT, CDR2 SNEGSKA (reference sequence). The J segment lost 1 base and the V segment lost 8 bases, leaving 5 bases of the junction unmatched. The sequenced CDR3 bases are TGCAGTCCGAAGGGACAGGGAACTAATGAAAAA. It translates to CSPKGQGTNEK. The CDR3 in full is CSPKGQGTNEKLFF.

As regards this clone: The read is 3 residues too short to cover the CDR3 end, so that end is filled in from the germline J gene. The chain has TRBV29-1 and TRBJ2-2; the match to TRBD1 covers 12 bases. CDR1 is SQVTM, CDR2 ANQGSEA, per germline. There are 17 residues in the CDR3. CDR3 DNA (partial): TGCAGCGTTGGTGGGACAGGGGGCGATATATGGGATGAAAAG. It is translated as CSVGGTGGDIWDEK. The whole CDR3 protein is CSVGGTGGDIWDEKLFF.

To note about this clone: The read ends 3 residues before the CDR3 terminus; that terminus is restored from the germline J gene. This rearrangement joins TRBV5-1 to TRBJ2-1; tentative D call: TRBD1 (6 bases). V was trimmed by 1 base and J by 7 bases, leaving 12 bases between them. Germline V gene lookup returns CDR1 SGHRS and CDR2 YFSETQ. This CDR3 contains 14 residues. Incomplete CDR3 DNA: TGCGCCAGCAGCTTGCAGGGGCCGGGGAATGAG. Amino acids: CASSLQGPGNE. The CDR3 in its entirety is CASSLQGPGNEQFF.

With regard to this clone: Read coverage stops 3 residues before the CDR3 terminus; the germline J gene supplies the remainder. This chain uses TRBV2 with TRBJ2-4, with no clear D. The germline V gene encodes CDR1 SNHLY and CDR2 FYNNEI. This CDR3 region has 13 residues. The CDR3: CASSAQSSYGQYF. The DNA read from the CDR3 is TGTGCCAGCAGTGCACAGAGTTCGTATGGT.

Comments on this clone: The CDR3 end falls 3 residues outside the read, so it is completed with the germline J gene. The rearrangement links TRBV20-1 to TRBJ1-6; 7 positions agree with TRBD1. CDR3 length equals 15 residues. The V segment lost 5 bases and the J segment 7 bases; nucleotides outside the gene matches: 11. Germline-derived CDR1 and CDR2 are DFQATT and SNEGSKA (reference sequence). This CDR3 is CSASLSGTANSPLHF. CDR3 bases read: TGCAGTGCTTCCCTGTCCGGGACAGCAAATTCACCC.

In the case of this clone: The DNA ends 3 residues before the CDR3 does, and the rest of the CDR3 is filled in from the germline J gene. V is TRBV5-1 and J is TRBJ1-2, with 8 positions matching TRBD1. The V segment lost 0 bases and the J segment 7 bases; nucleotides outside the gene matches: 5. The CDR3 consists of 14 residues. Germline CDR1 is SGHRS and CDR2 is YFSETQ. CDR3 amino acids: CASSLDVDRAGYTF. Incomplete CDR3 DNA: TGCGCCAGCAGCTTGGATGTGGACAGGGCTGGC. The full variable domain, rest sourced from reference TRBV5-1 and TRBJ1-2, is KAGVTQTPRYLIKTRGQQVTLSCSPISGHRSVSWYQQTPGQGLQFLFEYFSETQRNKGNFPGRFSGRQFSNSRSEMNVSTLELGDSALYLCASSLDVDRAGYTFGSGTRLTVV.

Worth noting for this clone: The read ends 3 residues shy of where the CDR3 ends; the end is completed using the germline J gene. V and J are TRBV12-3 or TRBV12-4 and TRBJ2-2, with 7 bases fitting TRBD2. The CDR3 length is 14 residues. The V segment lost 0 bases and the J segment 7 bases; nucleotides outside the gene matches: 2. This chain's CDR3 is CASSLASGVGELFF. The CDR3 bases that were read are TGTGCCAGCAGTTTAGCAAGCGGGGTCGGGGAG.

For this clone: One end of the junction varies from germline; a read error may be responsible. The read terminates 3 residues ahead of where the CDR3 ends, so the germline J gene completes it. This sequence joins TRBV4-2 and TRBJ2-3; D is possibly TRBD1 (6 bases). CDR3 length: 16 residues. The germline V gene encodes CDR1 LGHNA and CDR2 YNFKEQ. The CDR3 sequence: CASSEVGAPSTDTQYF. The sequenced part of the CDR3 DNA is TGCGCCAGCAGCGAGGTGGGGGCACCTAGCACAGATACG.

Concerning this clone itself: The sequence runs out 3 residues before the end of the CDR3; the remainder is reconstructed from the germline J gene. The genes are TRBV6-1 and TRBJ1-5, with D perhaps TRBD1 (5 bases). Germline V gene data show CDR1 as MNHNS and CDR2 as SASEGT. V was trimmed by 2 bases and J by 2 bases, leaving 10 bases between them. CDR3 size: 15 residues. The CDR3 protein is CASSEKDSGNQPQHF. The part of the CDR3 DNA that was read is TGTGCCAGCAGTGAAAAAGACAGTGGCAATCAGCCC.

For this clone: The read finishes 3 residues shy of the CDR3 end, and the germline J gene is used to complete it. The chain has TRBV2 and TRBJ2-1; D call uncertain. This CDR3 has 14 amino acids. CDR1 is SNHLY and CDR2 is FYNNEI in the germline V gene. The germline V and J ends were trimmed by 0 bases and 0 bases, with 3 bases remaining between them. The part of the CDR3 DNA that was read is TGTGCCAGCAGTGAAGCGGCCTCCTACAATGAG. It encodes CASSEAASYNE. The entire CDR3 is CASSEAASYNEQFF.

With regard to this clone: From the germline J gene comes the end of the CDR3, since the read stops 3 residues before it. The V gene is TRBV6-2 or TRBV6-3, the J gene TRBJ2-3, with D possibly being TRBD1 (6 bases). The CDR3 sequence is 15 residues long. Germline V gene data show CDR1 as MNHEY and CDR2 as SVGEGT. Trimming removed 4 bases from V and 0 bases from J, with 11 bases in between. The covered CDR3 bases are TGTGCCAGCAGTTTCAGGGGTCCTAGCACAGATACG. The encoded protein is CASSFRGPSTDT. The whole CDR3 sequence is CASSFRGPSTDTQYF.

The sequenced CDR3 bases are TGTGCCAGTAGTACATCGAGGACTAGCGGGAGGGCCCGTTACGAG. Protein: CASSTSRTSGRARYE. The CDR3 in full is CASSTSRTSGRARYEQYF. The chain is built from TRBV19 and TRBJ2-7; TRBD2 matches 15 bases. The CDR3 goes on 3 residues after the read ends, and that part is filled in from the germline J gene. Trimming at V came to 4 bases and at J to 4 bases, leaving 11 bases not matched to a gene. Germline CDR1 LNHDA, CDR2 SQIVND (reference sequence). The CDR3 consists of 18 residues.

As for this clone: Read coverage stops 3 residues before the CDR3 terminus; the germline J gene supplies the remainder. This rearrangement joins TRBV20-1 to TRBJ2-3; 8 nucleotides agree with TRBD2. The V gene end was trimmed by 3 bases and the J gene end by 0 bases; junction bases not matched to a gene: 5. Per germline, CDR1 DFQATT and CDR2 SNEGSKA (reference sequence). The CDR3 extends over 15 amino acids. The covered CDR3 bases are TGCAGTGCTAGGGCCAGCGGGGGTAGCACAGATACG. This translates into CSARASGGSTDT. The full CDR3 is CSARASGGSTDTQYF.

As concerns this clone: Other DNA sequences in the sample encode the same CDR3. CDR3 sequence: CASSERAGNGYTF. The sequenced CDR3 bases are TGTGCCAGCAGTGAAAGGGCAGGGAATGGC. This rearrangement joins TRBV2 to TRBJ1-2; maybe TRBD1 (5 bases). Read sequence stops 3 residues before the CDR3 end, and the germline J gene provides the missing end. Germline CDR1 SNHLY, CDR2 FYNNEI. CDR3 size: 13 residues. The V gene lost 2 bases and the J gene lost 6 bases, with 10 bases spanning the gap. Variable domain in full (rest from reference TRBV2 and TRBJ1-2): EPEVTQTPSHQVTQMGQEVILRCVPISNHLYFYWYRQILGQKVEFLVSFYNNEISEKSEIFDDQFSVERPDGSNFTLKIRSTKLEDSAMYFCASSERAGNGYTFGSGTRLTVV.

Of note for this clone: Coverage ceases 3 residues before the CDR3 finishes, and the germline J gene fills in the end. This rearrangement joins TRBV6-2 or TRBV6-3 to TRBJ2-1; a weak D match, TRBD1 (6 bases). Germline lookup yields CDR1 MNHEY and CDR2 SVGEGT. This CDR3 has 14 amino acids. V lost 8 bases to trimming and J lost 5 bases, with 16 bases between them. The DNA read from the CDR3 is TGTGCCAGCCTCTTAAGGGGGAGCCACAATGAG. Protein product: CASLLRGSHNE. The CDR3 in full is CASLLRGSHNEQFF.